One sample yielded the 30 T cell receptor beta chains listed below, sequenced in a study of T cells in localized non-small cell lung cancer. Profiling relied on immunoSEQ multiplex PCR, and the TCRdb table lists in-frame clones only, not all of them. The table shows about 35,000 clones, with around 93% occurring only once. Sequenced material: peripheral blood mononuclear cells, taken before any cancer treatment. The source is a female donor over 55 with stage II lung adenocarcinoma.

This chain joins TRBV7-2 and TRBJ2-1, with 11 bases identical to TRBD2. This CDR3 spans 14 amino acids. V lost 5 bases and J lost 10; bases outside the gene matches: 7. CDR1 is SGHTA and CDR2 is FQGNSA in the germline V gene. The CDR3 DNA is TGTGCCAGCAGCCCCGGACTAGCGGGCTTCGAGCAGTTCTTC. It codes for CASSPGLAGFEQFF. The whole variable domain, filled in from reference TRBV7-2 and TRBJ2-1, reads GAGVSQSPSNKVTEKGKDVELRCDPISGHTALYWYRQSLGQGLEFLIYFQGNSAPDKSGLPSDRFSAERTGGSVSTLTIQRTQQEDSAVYLCASSPGLAGFEQFFGPGTRLTVL.

This clone was seen once. This chain joins TRBV6-1 and TRBJ2-5; weak D call: TRBD2 (5 bases). The DNA end lines up better with TRBJ2-7; the J call may be wrong. The germline V gene has CDR1 MNHNS and CDR2 SASEGT. The CDR3 extends over 12 amino acids. In nucleotides, the CDR3 is TGTGCCAGCATGAGCGGATACTACGAGCAGTACTTC. Translated, it gives CASMSGYYEQYF.

V and J are TRBV27 and TRBJ2-7; 9 nucleotides line up with TRBD1. V gave up 6 bases and J gave up 0 bases; unmatched junction bases: 6. CDR3 length: 15 residues. CDR1 and CDR2 from the germline V gene are MNHEY and SMNVEV (reference sequence). The CDR3 DNA is TGTGCCAGCAGACTACAGGGGGCCCACTCCTACGAGCAGTACTTC. Encoded protein: CASRLQGAHSYEQYF.

As to this clone: This same CDR3 is encoded by further DNA sequences in the sample. The V and J genes are TRBV9 and TRBJ1-5; D gene uncertain. This CDR3 region has 15 residues. CDR1 SGDLS and CDR2 YYNGEE come from the germline V gene. Trimming stripped 3 bases from V and 5 bases from J, with 15 bases between. The CDR3: CASSGGASRDQPQHF. The DNA for the CDR3 is TGTGCCAGCAGCGGGGGAGCCTCTAGAGATCAGCCCCAGCATTTT.

V usage is TRBV6-5 and J usage is TRBJ2-7, with D possibly matching TRBD1 (5 bases). V lost 0 bases to trimming and J lost 5 bases, with 11 bases between them. The CDR3 is made up of 14 amino acids. Germline V gives CDR1 MNHEY, CDR2 SVGAGI. The CDR3 nucleotides read TGTGCCAGCAGTTACTCGAAGGGGCCCCACGAGCAGTACTTC. It codes for CASSYSKGPHEQYF.

This chain links TRBV5-6 with TRBJ2-3; 13 bases agree with TRBD2. V lost 5 bases, J lost 5 bases, and 5 bases stayed unmatched. From germline, CDR1 is SGHDT and CDR2 YYEEEE. The length of the CDR3 is 15 residues. The CDR3 DNA reads TGTGCCAGCAGACTAGCGGGGGGGCCGGAAGATACGCAGTATTTT. This gives the protein CASRLAGGPEDTQYF.

The J gene is TRBJ1-2, the V gene TRBV5-1, with 8 nucleotides matching TRBD1. The CDR3 has 13 amino acids. The trim removed 8 bases at V and 6 bases at J, leaving 9 bases unmatched. Per the germline V gene, CDR1 is SGHRS and CDR2 is YFSETQ. CDR3 amino acids: CASQNQGADGYTF. The CDR3 DNA reads as TGCGCCAGTCAAAACCAGGGGGCCGATGGCTACACCTTC.

The rearrangement links TRBV19 to TRBJ1-1; possibly TRBD1 for D (5 bases). The CDR3 runs 13 residues. CDR1 LNHDA and CDR2 SQIVND come from the germline V gene (reference sequence). Trimming cost V 5 bases and J 1 base, with 8 bases left between them. The DNA for the CDR3 is TGTGCCAGTAGTGGGACGGAGAACACTGAAGCTTTCTTT. Its translation is CASSGTENTEAFF.

This sequence joins TRBV6-5 and TRBJ2-1; D gene unclear. Per germline, CDR1 MNHEY and CDR2 SVGAGI. This CDR3 spans 12 amino acids. V was pared by 0 bases and J by 12 bases, with 9 bases between. CDR3 amino acids: CASSYSRFRQFF. DNA of the CDR3: TGTGCCAGCAGTTACTCGAGGTTTCGGCAGTTCTTC.

The rearrangement joins TRBV28 to TRBJ2-7; D unclear. Germline assignment: CDR1 MDHEN and CDR2 SYDVKM. Between the trimmed V and J ends, which lost 1 base and 2 bases, there was a span of 3 bases. CDR3 size: 12 residues. CDR3 nucleotide sequence: TGTGCCAGCAGTTTATCGGCCTACGAGCAGTACTTC. Amino acids: CASSLSAYEQYF. The whole variable domain, filled in from reference TRBV28 and TRBJ2-7, reads DVKVTQSSRYLVKRTGEKVFLECVQDMDHENMFWYRQDPGLGLRLIYFSYDVKMKEKGDIPEGYSVSREKKERFSLILESASTNQTSMYLCASSLSAYEQYFGPGTRLTVT.

This clone was observed a single time. V gene TRBV6-5 combines with J gene TRBJ1-5; 7 bases agree with TRBD1. CDR1 and CDR2 (germline): MNHEY, SVGAGI. This CDR3 has 14 amino acids. V shed 5 bases, J shed 5 bases, and the junction held 6 bases outside the gene matches. CDR3 nucleotide sequence: TGTGCCAGCAGTCCAAGACAGGGCTATCAGCCCCAGCATTTT. It codes for CASSPRQGYQPQHF.

The rearrangement joins TRBV9 to TRBJ2-5, with 8 bases matching TRBD2. CDR1 is SGDLS, CDR2 YYNGEE, per germline. V trimming: 4 bases; J trimming: 3 bases; junction bases outside the gene matches: 8. CDR3 size: 15 residues. DNA for the CDR3: TGTGCCAGCAGCCCCCGGGGGGGGAAGGAAGAGACCCAGTACTTC. It encodes CASSPRGGKEETQYF.

This chain links TRBV11-3 with TRBJ2-7; D remains ambiguous. CDR1 SGHNT and CDR2 YENEEA come from the germline V gene. Trimming cost V 5 bases and J 4 bases, with 15 bases left between them. The CDR3 sequence is 14 residues long. The CDR3 is CASSAQPEGYEQYF. CDR3 nucleotide sequence: TGTGCCAGCAGCGCTCAGCCGGAAGGGTACGAGCAGTACTTC.

The rearrangement uses TRBV7-2 and TRBJ1-1, with a weak D call TRBD1 (5 bases). Germline CDR1 reads SGHTA; CDR2 reads FQGNSA. This CDR3 has 15 amino acids. The V and J ends lost 4 bases and 6 bases respectively, with 18 bases between them. The CDR3 loop reads CASSSRVGARAEAFF. The CDR3 coding sequence is TGTGCCAGCAGCTCGCGGGTAGGGGCCCGCGCTGAAGCTTTCTTT.

The chain is built from TRBV9 and TRBJ2-6; either TRBD1 or TRBD2 may supply D (5 bases each). The CDR3 extends over 16 amino acids. Germline CDR1 is SGDLS and CDR2 is YYNGEE. V lost 4 bases and J lost 2, with 13 bases in between. The CDR3 DNA sequence: TGTGCCAGCAGCCCGATGGGGACCCCTGGGGCCAACGTCCTGACTTTC. It yields the protein CASSPMGTPGANVLTF.

This sequence joins TRBV6-1 and TRBJ1-1; D remains unclear. Looked up from germline, CDR1 is MNHNS and CDR2 is SASEGT. The V end was cut by 4 bases, the J end by 5 bases, with 11 bases between. The CDR3 has 13 residues. CDR3 DNA sequence: TGTGCCAGCAGTGTTCGGGGAAAAACTGAAGCTTTCTTT. Encoded protein: CASSVRGKTEAFF.

This clone was observed a handful of times. V usage is TRBV5-1 and J usage is TRBJ2-1, with 7 positions matching TRBD1. Trimming cost V 0 bases and J 7 bases; bases outside gene matches: 7. The germline V gene encodes CDR1 SGHRS and CDR2 YFSETQ. The CDR3 has 15 amino acids. The CDR3 bases are TGCGCCAGCAGCTTGGCTTCGACAGGGTTGAATGAGCAGTTCTTC. It is translated as CASSLASTGLNEQFF.

This chain links TRBV2 with TRBJ2-7; D is perhaps TRBD2 (5 bases). Trimming left V 7 bases short and J 6 bases short, with 16 bases between. The germline V gene has CDR1 SNHLY and CDR2 FYNNEI. This CDR3 spans 13 amino acids. The CDR3 sequence is CASTGVRGGEQYF. CDR3 DNA sequence: TGTGCCAGCACTGGGGTTCGGGGTGGCGAGCAGTACTTC.

This clone has more than one count but fewer than ten. This sequence joins TRBV5-1 and TRBJ2-7, with D possibly called TRBD1 or TRBD2 (6 bases each). The CDR3 loop spans 14 amino acids. Germline CDR1 reads SGHRS; CDR2 reads YFSETQ. V was pared by 3 bases and J by 6 bases, with 16 bases between. CDR3 amino acids: CASSSGAEGAEQYF. The CDR3 DNA is TGCGCCAGCAGCTCGGGGGCGGAGGGCGCCGAGCAGTACTTC.

The chain employs TRBV6-5 and TRBJ2-7, with TRBD1 matching over 7 bases. CDR3 length equals 14 residues. The V gene end was trimmed by 6 bases and the J gene end by 2 bases; junction bases not matched to a gene: 7. CDR1 is MNHEY and CDR2 is SVGAGI in the germline V gene. DNA for the CDR3: TGTGCCAGCAGCCGTACAGACAGGGCCTACGAGCAGTACTTC. This translates into CASSRTDRAYEQYF.

The rearrangement joins TRBV7-9 to TRBJ1-4, with TRBD1 identical over 7 bases. The CDR3 is made up of 14 amino acids. Trimming removed 6 bases from V and 8 bases from J; junction bases left unmatched: 9. Germline CDR1 SEHNR, CDR2 FQNEAQ (reference sequence). The CDR3 nucleotides are TGTGCCAGCAGTTCGGACAGGTCCTCAGAAAAACTGTTTTTT. Residues: CASSSDRSSEKLFF.

This rearrangement joins TRBV5-5 to TRBJ2-2, with 12 nucleotides matching TRBD1. The CDR3 is 15 amino acids. CDR1 is SGHKS, CDR2 YYEKEE, per germline (reference sequence). Germline trimming cut 4 bases from V and 6 bases from J; bases unmatched to any gene: 4. The CDR3 sequence is CASSAGQGAAGELFF. As DNA, the CDR3 is TGTGCCAGCAGCGCGGGACAGGGGGCCGCCGGGGAGCTGTTTTTT.

This clone was seen a single time. The chain has TRBV27 and TRBJ2-7, with 7 bases lining up with TRBD2. In germline, CDR1 is MNHEY, CDR2 SMNVEV (reference sequence). This CDR3 contains 13 residues. Losses at the gene ends were 7 bases for V and 8 bases for J; bases not matched to a gene: 11. CDR3 sequence reads: CASNDSGRGKQYF. The DNA for the CDR3 is TGTGCCAGCAACGATAGCGGGCGTGGGAAGCAGTACTTC.

The chain joins TRBV29-1 to TRBJ1-2; possible D gene TRBD1, 6 bases. The germline V gene has CDR1 SQVTM and CDR2 ANQGSEA. CDR3 length equals 15 residues. V lost 0 bases, J lost 4 bases, and 15 bases lay in between. Here the CDR3 DNA reads TGCAGCGTTGAAGAAGATGAGGGGGTCGGCTATGGCTACACCTTC. As protein: CSVEEDEGVGYGYTF.

The J gene is TRBJ2-7, the V gene TRBV7-2; a possible D gene is TRBD2 (5 bases). The CDR3 runs 14 residues. Trimming cost V 1 base and J 2 bases, with 9 bases left between them. Germline-derived CDR1 and CDR2 are SGHTA and FQGNSA. In DNA, the CDR3 is TGTGCCAGCAGCTTAGGGACTTCTACCTACGAGCAGTACTTC. Protein product: CASSLGTSTYEQYF.

This chain uses TRBV11-2 with TRBJ2-1; TRBD2 agrees at 11 bases. Germline V gives CDR1 SGHAT, CDR2 FQNNGV. V lost 2 bases, J lost 0 bases, and 6 bases stayed unmatched. The CDR3 totals 18 residues. CDR3 region: CASSLRVTSGNSYNEQFF. The CDR3 nucleotides read TGTGCCAGCAGCTTAAGGGTGACTAGCGGGAACTCCTACAATGAGCAGTTCTTC.

This chain links TRBV7-2 with TRBJ2-7; TRBD1 aligns across 8 bases. The CDR3 has 16 amino acids. The V gene's germline CDR1 is SGHTA and CDR2 FQGNSA. Trimming cost V 0 bases and J 3 bases; bases outside gene matches: 7. The CDR3 is CASSLAHHGTGYEQYF. The CDR3 DNA sequence: TGTGCCAGCAGCTTAGCCCATCACGGGACAGGCTACGAGCAGTACTTC.

The rearrangement uses TRBV19 and TRBJ2-2, with D uncertain. V lost 7 bases and J 3 bases, leaving 15 bases between the germline ends. The CDR3 spans 15 residues. Germline values: CDR1 LNHDA, CDR2 SQIVND (reference sequence). The CDR3 DNA reads as TGTGCCAGTACCGAAACACATGGGTACACCGGGGAGCTGTTTTTT. Protein: CASTETHGYTGELFF. The variable domain in full, completed from reference TRBV19 and TRBJ2-2, reads DGGITQSPKYLFRKEGQNVTLSCEQNLNHDAMYWYRQDPGQGLRLIYYSQIVNDFQKGDIAEGYSVSREKKESFPLTVTSAQKNPTAFYLCASTETHGYTGELFFGEGSRLTVL.

The chain joins TRBV6-1 to TRBJ2-5; D call uncertain. The better agreement between TRBJ2-7 and the DNA end casts doubt on the J call. Germline V gene data show CDR1 as MNHNS and CDR2 as SASEGT. This CDR3 spans 13 amino acids. The CDR3 coding sequence is TGTGCCAGCAGTGAAGGTACTCTCTACGAGCAGTACTTC. This gives the protein CASSEGTLYEQYF.

The rearrangement joins TRBV6-1 to TRBJ1-2; D is possibly TRBD1 (5 bases). This CDR3 is 14 amino acids long. V lost 1 base to trimming and J lost 5 bases, with 11 bases between them. Germline V gene sequence: CDR1 MNHNS, CDR2 SASEGT. The CDR3 nucleotides are TGTGCCAGCAGTGAAGGGGCCAGGGCGTATGGCTACACCTTC. Its protein product is CASSEGARAYGYTF.